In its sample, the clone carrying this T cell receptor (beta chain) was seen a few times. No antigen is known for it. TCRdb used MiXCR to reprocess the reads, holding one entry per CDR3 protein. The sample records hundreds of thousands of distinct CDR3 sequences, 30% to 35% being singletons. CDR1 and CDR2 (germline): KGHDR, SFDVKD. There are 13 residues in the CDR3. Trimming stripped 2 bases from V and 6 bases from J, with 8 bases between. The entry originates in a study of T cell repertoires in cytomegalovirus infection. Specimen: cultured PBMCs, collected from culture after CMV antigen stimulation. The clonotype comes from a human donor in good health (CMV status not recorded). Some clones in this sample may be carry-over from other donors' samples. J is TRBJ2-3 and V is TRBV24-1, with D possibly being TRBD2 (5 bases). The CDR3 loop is CATSDYAGDTQYF. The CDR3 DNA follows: TGTGCCACCAGTGATTACGCGGGCGATACGCAGTATTTT.